This entry lists 24 T cell receptor beta chains sequenced from one sample in a study of blood T cell repertoires in COVID-19. Repertoires were generated with immunoSEQ multiplex PCR, while TCRdb's copy carries only in-frame clones and drops some. The sample holds 170,000 or so clones, 88% seen once. The sequenced sample was PBMCs or T cells enriched from blood (not recorded which). These receptors were taken from a woman aged 18-30 years who had recovered from COVID-19.

The J gene is TRBJ1-1, the V gene TRBV3-1 (or the pseudogene TRBV3-2), with 8 nucleotides matching TRBD1. J was trimmed by 11 bases and V by 4 bases; bases with no gene match: 6. Germline V lookup: CDR1 LGHDT, CDR2 YNNKEL (reference sequence). CDR3 length: 12 residues. CDR3: CASSLGQGSAFF. The CDR3 coding sequence is TGTGCCAGCAGCCTCGGACAGGGCAGTGCTTTCTTT.

V is TRBV25-1 and J is TRBJ1-6; TRBD1 is a possible D gene (6 bases). Germline CDR1 MGHDK, CDR2 SYGVNS. V was clipped by 5 bases and J by 4 bases, with 9 bases between them. The CDR3 has 14 amino acids. The CDR3: CASSRTVYNSPLHF. For the CDR3, the DNA is TGTGCCAGCAGTAGGACAGTTTATAATTCACCCCTCCACTTT.

The rearrangement joins TRBV11-2 to TRBJ2-1; 7 bases are shared with TRBD2. Trimming at V came to 6 bases and at J to 10 bases, leaving 15 bases not matched to a gene. In germline, CDR1 is SGHAT, CDR2 FQNNGV. The CDR3 runs to 15 residues. The CDR3 reads CASRGGLVGIREQFF. The CDR3 DNA is TGTGCCAGCAGGGGAGGACTAGTTGGCATCAGGGAGCAGTTCTTC.

DNA for the CDR3: TGCGCCAGCAGCTCTCCTCAGAAGAACACTGAAGCTTTCTTT. Encoded protein: CASSSPQKNTEAFF. The chain couples TRBV5-1 to TRBJ1-1, with D uncertain. Germline V gene lookup returns CDR1 SGHRS and CDR2 YFSETQ. This CDR3 is built from 14 residues. The V gene lost 3 bases and the J gene lost 1 base, with 10 bases spanning the gap.

This clone was seen just once. The chain uses TRBV28 and TRBJ2-7; 7 bases are a match to TRBD2. Germline trimming cut 8 bases from V and 3 bases from J; bases unmatched to any gene: 7. This CDR3 comprises 13 residues. The V gene's germline CDR1 is MDHEN and CDR2 SYDVKM. Here the CDR3 DNA reads TGTGCCAGCCGCGAGGGGAGGGGCTACGAGCAGTACTTC. Residues: CASREGRGYEQYF.

The chain joins TRBV10-2 to TRBJ1-3, with 11 bases that match TRBD1. The CDR3 length is 14 residues. V shed 6 bases and J 5 bases; nucleotides not matched to a gene: 3. Per germline, CDR1 WSHSY and CDR2 SAAADI. CDR3 protein: CASRGQGARNTIYF. The CDR3 DNA reads as TGCGCCAGCAGAGGACAGGGGGCGAGAAACACCATATATTTT.

J is TRBJ2-1 and V is TRBV7-2, with TRBD1 matching over 7 bases. J lost 2 bases, V lost 6 bases, and 7 bases had no gene match. The CDR3 contains 15 residues. In germline, CDR1 is SGHTA, CDR2 FQGNSA. DNA of the CDR3: TGTGCCAGCAGACCTACAGGGGCGCCCTACAATGAGCAGTTCTTC. Translating it yields CASRPTGAPYNEQFF.

This clone was observed once. The CDR3 sequence is CASSLGRQVYEAFF. The CDR3 DNA reads TGTGCCAGCAGCTTAGGGAGACAGGTGTATGAAGCTTTCTTT. The rearrangement uses TRBV13 and TRBJ1-1; D might be TRBD1 (6 bases). CDR1 and CDR2 from the germline V gene are PRHDT and FYEKMQ (reference sequence). The CDR3 runs to 14 residues. Trimming cost V 0 bases and J 7 bases, with 12 bases left between them.

This clone was recorded once. The chain uses TRBV29-1 and TRBJ1-1, with D perhaps TRBD1 (6 bases). This CDR3 has 11 amino acids. The germline V gene has CDR1 SQVTM and CDR2 ANQGSEA. The V end was cut by 7 bases, the J end by 4 bases, with 10 bases between. Here the CDR3 DNA reads TGCAGCGCTACAGGGTTCACTGAAGCTTTCTTT. Protein product: CSATGFTEAFF.

This clone was observed once. J is TRBJ1-1 and V is TRBV20-1; D uncertain. The V gene lost 5 bases and the J gene lost 5 bases, with 9 bases spanning the gap. Germline V gene sequence: CDR1 DFQATT, CDR2 SNEGSKA (reference sequence). The CDR3 loop spans 11 amino acids. The CDR3 loop reads CSAPPRTEAFF. CDR3 nucleotide sequence: TGCAGTGCTCCCCCCCGGACTGAAGCTTTCTTT.

The chain is built from TRBV19 and TRBJ1-2, with D maybe TRBD1 (5 bases). Germline-derived CDR1 and CDR2 are LNHDA and SQIVND (reference sequence). This CDR3 spans 13 amino acids. V was pared by 5 bases and J by 8 bases, with 15 bases between. The CDR3, as DNA: TGTGCCAGTAGTGTACAGGTCTCAAGGGGCTACACCTTC. Residues: CASSVQVSRGYTF.

The CDR3 nucleotides are TGTGCCAGCAGTTTTCGACAGGGGGATGGCTACACCTTC. Protein: CASSFRQGDGYTF. The gene calls are TRBV12-3 or TRBV12-4 and TRBJ1-2; 9 bases line up with TRBD1. J was trimmed by 6 bases and V by 3 bases; bases with no gene match: 2. This CDR3 spans 13 amino acids.

The chain combines TRBV19 with TRBJ1-6; D may be TRBD1 (5 bases). The CDR3 runs 15 residues. Germline CDR1 reads LNHDA; CDR2 reads SQIVND (reference sequence). V was pared by 6 bases and J by 10 bases, with 19 bases between. The CDR3 sequence is CASRIEGWRESPLHF. CDR3 bases: TGTGCCAGTAGGATCGAGGGGTGGAGGGAATCACCCCTCCACTTT.

The chain is built from TRBV5-6 and TRBJ2-7; 9 bases fit TRBD1. The V gene end was trimmed by 3 bases and the J gene end by 2 bases; junction bases not matched to a gene: 3. CDR1 is SGHDT, CDR2 YYEEEE, per germline. The CDR3 has 14 amino acids. The chain's CDR3 is CASSSTGGTYEQYF. The CDR3 nucleotides read TGTGCCAGCAGCTCAACAGGGGGCACCTACGAGCAGTACTTC.

This clone was seen once. The rearrangement uses TRBV10-1 and TRBJ2-7, with D tentatively TRBD2 (5 bases). The V end was cut by 3 bases, the J end by 9 bases, with 33 bases between. This CDR3 is built from 19 residues. Germline V gene data show CDR1 as WNHNN and CDR2 as SYGVQD (reference sequence). The CDR3 is CASSEWGECRPVGIVVQYF. The CDR3 DNA is TGCGCCAGCAGTGAATGGGGAGAGTGTAGGCCAGTGGGGATAGTGGTGCAGTACTTC.

This clone has only one observation. V and J are TRBV10-3 and TRBJ2-2, with D maybe TRBD2 (5 bases). The CDR3 covers 15 residues. Trimming stripped 6 bases from V and 1 base from J, with 12 bases between. Germline CDR1 reads ENHRY; CDR2 reads SYGVKD. CDR3 sequence: CAISDPGKNTGELFF. The CDR3 nucleotides read TGTGCCATCAGCGATCCCGGGAAGAACACCGGGGAGCTGTTTTTT.

The J gene is TRBJ2-7, the V gene TRBV12-3 or TRBV12-4; TRBD2 is a possible D gene (5 bases). Trimming took 7 bases from V and 3 from J, leaving 10 bases between them. The CDR3 is made up of 12 amino acids. CDR3 coding DNA: TGTGCCAGCACCTTGGGAGTCTACGAGCAGTACTTC. Translated, it gives CASTLGVYEQYF.

The chain carries TRBV19 and TRBJ1-1; no firm D call. Germline values: CDR1 LNHDA, CDR2 SQIVND (reference sequence). The CDR3 sequence is 15 residues long. Deletions cut 1 base from V and 0 bases from J, with 9 bases between. The DNA of the CDR3 is TGTGCCAGTAGTATAGTGGGCAGCATGAACACTGAAGCTTTCTTT. This gives the protein CASSIVGSMNTEAFF. Full variable domain (outside the CDR3, taken from reference TRBV19 and TRBJ1-1): DGGITQSPKYLFRKEGQNVTLSCEQNLNHDAMYWYRQDPGQGLRLIYYSQIVNDFQKGDIAEGYSVSREKKESFPLTVTSAQKNPTAFYLCASSIVGSMNTEAFFGQGTRLTVV.

This chain connects TRBV9 to TRBJ1-5; D is perhaps TRBD1 (6 bases). CDR1 SGDLS and CDR2 YYNGEE come from the germline V gene. The V and J ends lost 4 bases and 0 bases respectively, with 11 bases between them. The CDR3 runs 15 residues. This chain's CDR3 is CASSSTGNSNQPQHF. In DNA form, the CDR3 reads TGTGCCAGCAGCAGTACAGGGAATAGCAATCAGCCCCAGCATTTT.

The chain has TRBV4-3 and TRBJ1-5, with 8 nucleotides matching TRBD1. The germline CDR1 and CDR2 sequences are LGHNA and YSLEER. Trimming at V came to 5 bases and at J to 2 bases, leaving 2 bases not matched to a gene. The CDR3 has 14 amino acids. The CDR3 nucleotides are TGCGCCAGCAGCTTGGACAGGGGCAATCAGCCCCAGCATTTT. Translation gives CASSLDRGNQPQHF.

This chain connects TRBV10-3 to TRBJ2-1, with 10 nucleotides matching TRBD2. Trimming removed 5 bases from V and 9 bases from J; junction bases left unmatched: 10. CDR3 length equals 15 residues. Germline assignment: CDR1 ENHRY and CDR2 SYGVKD. This CDR3 reads CAISNPLAGASEQFF. CDR3 DNA sequence: TGTGCCATCAGTAACCCTCTAGCGGGAGCGAGTGAGCAGTTCTTC.

The chain joins TRBV2 to TRBJ1-5; D gene ambiguous. CDR1 is SNHLY, CDR2 FYNNEI, per germline. The CDR3 runs 15 residues. V was trimmed by 7 bases and J by 0 bases, leaving 13 bases between them. The CDR3 is CASNSLGLSNQPQHF. CDR3 nucleotides: TGTGCCAGCAATTCCCTTGGCCTTAGCAATCAGCCCCAGCATTTT.

J is TRBJ1-3 and V is TRBV19; 8 bases agree with TRBD1. J lost 0 bases, V lost 7 bases, and 5 bases had no gene match. Per germline, CDR1 LNHDA and CDR2 SQIVND (reference sequence). The CDR3 loop spans 15 amino acids. CDR3 in amino acids: CASIGQGSSGNTIYF. In DNA, the CDR3 is TGTGCCAGTATCGGACAGGGAAGCTCTGGAAACACCATATATTTT.

V usage is TRBV5-8 and J usage is TRBJ2-7; 9 bases align to TRBD1. Germline V lookup: CDR1 SGHTS, CDR2 YDEGEE. V was pared by 4 bases and J by 5 bases, with 7 bases of the junction left unmatched. The CDR3 covers 14 residues. Here the CDR3 reads CASSPRDRVHEQYF. CDR3 DNA: TGTGCCAGCAGCCCCCGGGACAGGGTCCACGAGCAGTACTTC.